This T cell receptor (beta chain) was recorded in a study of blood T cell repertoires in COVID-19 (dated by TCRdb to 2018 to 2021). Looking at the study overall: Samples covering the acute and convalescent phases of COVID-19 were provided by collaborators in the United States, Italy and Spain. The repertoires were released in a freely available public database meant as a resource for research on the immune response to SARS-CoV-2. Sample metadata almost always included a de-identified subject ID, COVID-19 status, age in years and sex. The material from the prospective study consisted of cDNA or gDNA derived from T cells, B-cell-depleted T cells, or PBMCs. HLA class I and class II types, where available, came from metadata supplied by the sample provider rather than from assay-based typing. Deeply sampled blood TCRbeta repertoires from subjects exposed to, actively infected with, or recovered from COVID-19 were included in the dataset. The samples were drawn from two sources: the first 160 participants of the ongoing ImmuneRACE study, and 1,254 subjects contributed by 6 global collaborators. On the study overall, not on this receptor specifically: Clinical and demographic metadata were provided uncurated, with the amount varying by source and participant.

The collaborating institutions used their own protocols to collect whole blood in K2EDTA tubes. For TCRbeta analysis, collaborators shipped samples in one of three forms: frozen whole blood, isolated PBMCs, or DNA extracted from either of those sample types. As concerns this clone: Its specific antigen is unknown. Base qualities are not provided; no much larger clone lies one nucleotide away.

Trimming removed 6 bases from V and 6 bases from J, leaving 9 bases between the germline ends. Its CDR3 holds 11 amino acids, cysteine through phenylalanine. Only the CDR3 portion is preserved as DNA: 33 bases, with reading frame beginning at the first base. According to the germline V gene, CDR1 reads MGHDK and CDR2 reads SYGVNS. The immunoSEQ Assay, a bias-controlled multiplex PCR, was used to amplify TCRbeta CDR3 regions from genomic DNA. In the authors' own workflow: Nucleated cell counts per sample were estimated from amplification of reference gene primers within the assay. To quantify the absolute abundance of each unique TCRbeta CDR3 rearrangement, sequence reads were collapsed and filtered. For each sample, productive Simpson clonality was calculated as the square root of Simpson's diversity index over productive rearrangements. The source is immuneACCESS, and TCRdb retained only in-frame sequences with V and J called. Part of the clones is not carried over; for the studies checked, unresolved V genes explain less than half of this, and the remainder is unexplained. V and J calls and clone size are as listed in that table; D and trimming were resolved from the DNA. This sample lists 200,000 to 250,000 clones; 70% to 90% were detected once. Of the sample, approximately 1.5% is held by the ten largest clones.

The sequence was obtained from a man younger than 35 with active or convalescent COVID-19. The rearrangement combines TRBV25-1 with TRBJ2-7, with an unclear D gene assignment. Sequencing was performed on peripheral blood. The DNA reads TGTGCCAGCAGAAACCCAGTCGAGCAGTACTTC. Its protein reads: CASRNPVEQYF.